The 21 T cell receptor beta chains given below trace back to one sample, sequenced in a study of PD-1 blockade in classical Hodgkin lymphoma. Autologous stem cell transplantation was followed by relapse in every patient, and brentuximab vedotin exposure varied. TCRdb's copy holds only in-frame clones and misses some; the assay was immunoSEQ multiplex PCR. The repertoire includes about 150,000 clones, around 84% of them detected once, and approximately 9.6% sits in the top ten. The sequences come from peripheral blood mononuclear cells (PBMCs), collected before the second cycle of nivolumab. These receptors all come from a human donor with classical Hodgkin lymphoma.

The chain couples TRBV7-6 to TRBJ1-2, with D maybe TRBD1 (6 bases). The CDR3 runs 17 residues. The V gene lost 3 bases and the J gene lost 4 bases, with 21 bases spanning the gap. Germline CDR1 is SGHVS and CDR2 is FNYEAQ. The CDR3 reads CASSFASRKTGFYGYTF. CDR3 coding DNA: TGTGCCAGCAGCTTCGCTAGTCGGAAGACAGGCTTCTATGGCTACACCTTC.

The chain links TRBV4-2 to TRBJ1-2, with D possibly being TRBD1 (6 bases). Between the trimmed V and J ends, which lost 4 bases and 5 bases, there was a span of 17 bases. CDR1 is LGHNA and CDR2 is YNFKEQ in the germline V gene. This CDR3 has 15 amino acids. CDR3 sequence (DNA): TGTGCCAGCAGCCCAGAACAGGGTCTCCCTTATGGCTACACCTTC. Its protein product is CASSPEQGLPYGYTF.

The J gene is TRBJ2-1, the V gene TRBV7-3, with 7 bases identical to TRBD2. This CDR3 region has 13 residues. Germline trimming cut 2 bases from V and 7 bases from J; bases unmatched to any gene: 2. Germline loops: CDR1 SGHTA, CDR2 FQGTGA. For the CDR3, the DNA is TGTGCCAGCAGCTTAGGTAGCGGGAATGAGCAGTTCTTC. Amino acids: CASSLGSGNEQFF.

This sequence joins TRBV6-1 and TRBJ2-5; possibly TRBD1 for D (5 bases). Germline V gene sequence: CDR1 MNHNS, CDR2 SASEGT. The ends were cut back, 4 bases at V and 2 bases at J, with 8 bases in the middle. This CDR3 is 13 amino acids long. CDR3 DNA sequence: TGTGCCAGCAGTGTGGCAGGGCAAGAGACCCAGTACTTC. Translation: CASSVAGQETQYF.

The chain combines TRBV10-3 with TRBJ2-5; no definite D call. CDR1 and CDR2 (germline): ENHRY, SYGVKD. This CDR3 has 13 amino acids. With 0 bases removed from V and 5 bases from J, the gap between germline ends came to 7 bases. The CDR3 bases are TGTGCCATCAGTGAGTCCCGAGTGGAGACCCAGTACTTC. Its protein product is CAISESRVETQYF.

The CDR3 DNA reads TGCGCCAGCAGTCAACCTCTAAGACTAGCGGGAATTGGGACCTACGAGCAGTACTTC. Its protein product is CASSQPLRLAGIGTYEQYF. The chain is built from TRBV23-1 and TRBJ2-7; TRBD2 matches at 11 bases. TRBV23-1 is filed as an ORF, its function uncertain. Unmatched junction bases numbered 14, after V lost 2 bases and J lost 2 bases. There are 19 residues in the CDR3.

The gene calls are TRBV7-9 and TRBJ2-6; D possibly corresponds to TRBD1 (6 bases). Germline V gene sequence: CDR1 SEHNR, CDR2 FQNEAQ (reference sequence). The CDR3 has 17 residues. V lost 4 bases and J 2 bases, leaving 15 bases between the germline ends. CDR3 DNA sequence: TGTGCCAGCAGCTCCGAAAGGGGGTTGACTGGGGCCAACGTCCTGACTTTC. Its translation is CASSSERGLTGANVLTF.

This chain connects TRBV6-5 to TRBJ1-2; tentatively, D is TRBD1 (6 bases). Germline V gives CDR1 MNHEY, CDR2 SVGAGI. The CDR3 spans 13 residues. Trimming took 6 bases from V and 3 from J, leaving 11 bases between them. The CDR3 nucleotides are TGTGCCAGCAGCCTACAGGGTCACTATGGCTACACCTTC. Protein sequence: CASSLQGHYGYTF.

The chain links TRBV18 to TRBJ2-1, with 10 nucleotides matching TRBD1. The V and J ends lost 2 bases and 11 bases, in that order; junction bases with no gene match: 0. The CDR3 spans 12 residues. The germline gives CDR1 KGHSH, CDR2 LQKENI. CDR3 sequence (DNA): TGTGCCAGCTCACCAGACAGGGGGCAGCAGTTCTTC. Translating gives CASSPDRGQQFF.

The rearrangement links TRBV9 to TRBJ1-1; D ambiguous. Trimming took 1 base from V and 0 from J, leaving 7 bases between them. Germline V gene lookup returns CDR1 SGDLS and CDR2 YYNGEE. The CDR3 totals 14 residues. In DNA, the CDR3 is TGTGCCAGCAGCGTATCCGGGTTGAACACTGAAGCTTTCTTT. Protein sequence: CASSVSGLNTEAFF.

This clone was counted at least ten times. The CDR3: CASRGAGVNEQYF. CDR3 DNA: TGTGCCAGCCGAGGGGCAGGGGTCAACGAGCAGTACTTC. This sequence joins TRBV6-5 and TRBJ2-7; maybe TRBD1 (6 bases). The V end was cut by 8 bases, the J end by 5 bases, with 16 bases between. Germline V gene data show CDR1 as MNHEY and CDR2 as SVGAGI. CDR3 length: 13 residues.

Remarks on this clone: It may be a read error: a sequence one base away is much more abundant. The rearrangement links TRBV10-3 to TRBJ1-3; D may be TRBD1 (5 bases). The length of the CDR3 is 13 residues. V was cut by 3 bases and J by 5 bases, with 8 bases left in between. The germline gives CDR1 ENHRY, CDR2 SYGVKD. The CDR3 DNA reads as TGTGCCATCAGTGACAGGGAAAGAAACACCATATATTTT. As protein: CAISDRERNTIYF.

The chain combines TRBV5-1 with TRBJ1-2; D is uncertain. V dropped 8 bases and J dropped 3 bases, with 17 bases sitting between them. The CDR3 spans 14 residues. Per germline, CDR1 SGHRS and CDR2 YFSETQ. The chain's CDR3 is CASHSLAEDYGYTF. In DNA form, the CDR3 reads TGCGCCAGTCATTCGTTGGCAGAAGACTATGGCTACACCTTC.

The genes are TRBV27 and TRBJ1-6; maybe TRBD1 (5 bases). Germline loops: CDR1 MNHEY, CDR2 SMNVEV (reference sequence). The V and J ends lost 8 bases and 7 bases respectively, with 12 bases between them. The CDR3 covers 13 residues. The CDR3 sequence: CASRGYGNSPLHF. As DNA, the CDR3 is TGTGCCAGCCGGGGGTACGGAAATTCACCCCTCCACTTT.

This rearrangement joins TRBV6-5 to TRBJ1-3; perhaps TRBD1 as D (5 bases). The germline CDR1 and CDR2 sequences are MNHEY and SVGAGI. The CDR3 runs 15 residues. V lost 2 bases and J 0 bases, leaving 8 bases between the germline ends. The CDR3, as DNA: TGTGCCAGCAGTTACGGGACGGGCTCTGGAAACACCATATATTTT. Amino acids: CASSYGTGSGNTIYF.

In this sample, this clone turned up a few times. CDR3 in DNA: TGTGCCAGCAGTCCCACGGTGGGGGTGGGCGTTAATTCACCCCTCCACTTT. Encoded protein: CASSPTVGVGVNSPLHF. The chain couples TRBV2 to TRBJ1-6; D might be TRBD1 (5 bases). This CDR3 spans 17 amino acids. The V and J ends lost 5 bases and 6 bases respectively, with 20 bases between them. Germline CDR1 SNHLY, CDR2 FYNNEI.

J is TRBJ2-4 and V is TRBV6-4; 7 positions match TRBD1. This CDR3 is built from 14 residues. Per the germline V gene, CDR1 is MRHNA and CDR2 is SNTAGT. J lost 0 bases, V lost 9 bases, and 5 bases had no gene match. This CDR3 reads CASRDSLAKNIQYF. The CDR3 nucleotides are TGTGCCAGTCGGGACAGCCTAGCCAAAAACATTCAGTACTTC.

This clone has only a few counts. The J gene is TRBJ2-7, the V gene TRBV4-1, with D tentatively TRBD2 (6 bases). Germline CDR1 MGHRA, CDR2 YSYEKL. CDR3 length equals 14 residues. Trimming stripped 6 bases from V and 3 bases from J, with 15 bases between. CDR3 sequence (DNA): TGCGCCAGCAGTCCCGGGACTGTAAACTACGAGCAGTACTTC. This codes for CASSPGTVNYEQYF.

The chain couples TRBV6-5 to TRBJ2-3, with D possibly being TRBD1 or TRBD2 (5 bases each). The germline gives CDR1 MNHEY, CDR2 SVGAGI. Trimming cost V 6 bases and J 1 base, with 14 bases left between them. The CDR3 is 15 amino acids. This CDR3 is CASRGTSLGTDTQYF. In DNA, the CDR3 is TGTGCCAGCAGAGGGACCAGTTTAGGCACAGATACGCAGTATTTT.

The J gene is TRBJ2-5, the V gene TRBV27; D remains unclear. Germline CDR1 reads MNHEY; CDR2 reads SMNVEV (reference sequence). This CDR3 has 13 residues. The V end lost 5 bases, the J end lost 0 bases, and 7 bases lay between the germline ends. For the CDR3, the DNA is TGTGCCAGCAGTGGTCAGTACCAAGAGACCCAGTACTTC. It codes for CASSGQYQETQYF.

V usage is TRBV11-2 and J usage is TRBJ2-7; possibly TRBD2 for D (6 bases). There are 14 residues in the CDR3. V was clipped by 2 bases and J by 1 base, with 9 bases between them. Germline values: CDR1 SGHAT, CDR2 FQNNGV. The CDR3 region is CASSLLTSSYEQYF. The CDR3 nucleotides are TGTGCCAGCAGCTTATTGACTAGTTCCTACGAGCAGTACTTC.